The entry below describes one TCR beta chain. Its cognate antigen is unknown. The data are from a study of somatic mutations in cytotoxic T cells in rheumatoid arthritis. General observations from the study: Patients with rheumatoid arthritis showed a slight underrepresentation of TRBV07, a finding that was never subjected to any adjustment for multiple comparisons. A largest CD8+ clone above 20% of CD8+ cells occurred in about an eighth of the 65 patients. Among rheumatoid arthritis patients and age-matched healthy controls, CD8+ T-cell clonality was not significantly different.

Original data processing: Patient CD8+ clones exceeding 1% seldom corresponded to published virus-specific TCRB sequences. The assay was immunoSEQ multiplex PCR, and TCRdb's table has in-frame clones only and misses some. V and J calls and clone size are as listed in that table; D and trimming were resolved from the DNA. The table records 10,000 to 15,000 clones, about 77% of them present only once. V shed 7 bases and J shed 4 bases, with 17 bases lying between them. The CDR3 covers 13 residues. Germline assignment: CDR1 SQVTM and CDR2 ANQGSEA. Sequencing was performed on CD8+ T cells sorted from blood. The clonotype comes from an adult with rheumatoid arthritis. V is TRBV29-1 and J is TRBJ2-7; possibly TRBD1 for D (6 bases). CDR3 coding DNA: TGCAGCGCAAAGGACAGTCCTGCGTACGAGCAGTACTTC. This codes for CSAKDSPAYEQYF.